The following is a T cell receptor beta chain sequence with its context. What it recognizes is unknown. An end of the junction differs from the germline gene, which may be a read error. Generated by immunoSEQ multiplex PCR, the TCRdb table keeps only in-frame clones and is missing some. This table holds fewer than 35,000 clones, about 88% found once. This sample stems from a study of regulatory and conventional T cells in RAG deficiency. Study outcomes and limitations: Shorter CDR3s in all patient subsets; >90% Treg-Tconv overlap in Omenn.

The CDR3 contains 14 residues. Per germline, CDR1 SSHAT and CDR2 FNYEAQ (reference sequence). The same data also went into a second study, on regulatory T cells. This second report adds: The primer mix had 52 TRBV and 13 TRBJ primers. Patient repertoires had restricted TRB V-J pairs and skewed V and J usage, most in Tregs.

This sequence was found in a human donor in good health. Sequencing used CD8+ T cells sorted from blood. The chain links TRBV7-7 to TRBJ2-1; no reliable D call. CDR3 sequence (DNA): TGTGCTAGCAGCTTAGACGGCACCATCGATGAGCAGTTCTTC. Translating gives CASSLDGTIDEQFF.